This T cell receptor beta chain is from a study of T cells after yellow fever vaccination. This clonotype was picked up many times. MiXCR, applied by TCRdb to the 5' RACE reads, yields one record per CDR3 protein. The sample has around 250,000 distinct CDR3 sequences, about 5% seen once. After removal of 6 bases from V and 7 bases from J, the junction contained 5 bases not matched to a gene. Germline CDR1 and CDR2: SEHNR and FQNEAQ (reference sequence). The CDR3 is made up of 15 amino acids. This chain connects TRBV7-9 to TRBJ2-2; TRBD2 matches at 13 bases. This clonotype originated in a man in his late teens or twenties who received the YFV17D yellow fever vaccine. This material consisted of CD4+ T cells sorted from PBMCs, taken on the day of the yellow fever booster vaccination. In nucleotides, the CDR3 is TGTGCCAGCAGACCCGGACTAGCGGGGGTCGGGGAGCTGTTTTTT. It is translated as CASRPGLAGVGELFF.